The 27 T cell receptor beta chains reported below all come from one sample, sequenced in a study of T cell responses to AZD1222 COVID-19 vaccine. Profiling relied on immunoSEQ multiplex PCR, and the TCRdb table lists in-frame clones only, not all of them. The table includes 90,000 to 150,000 clones, just under 90% detected once. The source was peripheral blood, collected on day 0 of AZD1222 vaccination. The receptors derive from an adult in good health.

The CDR3 DNA reads TGTGCCAGCAGCCCGCGGGGGCGGGAGGTATCAGATACGCAGTATTTT. Protein: CASSPRGREVSDTQYF. V is TRBV11-2 and J is TRBJ2-3; 8 bases map to TRBD2. Germline V gene data show CDR1 as SGHAT and CDR2 as FQNNGV. Unmatched junction bases numbered 11, after V lost 5 bases and J lost 4 bases. The length of the CDR3 is 16 residues. Drawing the rest from reference TRBV11-2 and TRBJ2-3, the complete variable domain is EAGVAQSPRYKIIEKRQSVAFWCNPISGHATLYWYQQILGQGPKLLIQFQNNGVVDDSQLPKDRFSAERLKGVDSTLKIQPAKLEDSAVYLCASSPRGREVSDTQYFGPGTRLTVL.

V is TRBV28 and J is TRBJ2-3; D is uncertain. The V gene lost 7 bases and the J gene lost 2 bases, with 10 bases spanning the gap. Germline CDR1 and CDR2: MDHEN and SYDVKM. The CDR3 contains 13 residues. The CDR3 reads CASNQQNTDTQYF. DNA for the CDR3: TGTGCCAGCAACCAGCAGAACACAGATACGCAGTATTTT. Supplemented by reference TRBV28 and TRBJ2-3, the full variable domain reads DVKVTQSSRYLVKRTGEKVFLECVQDMDHENMFWYRQDPGLGLRLIYFSYDVKMKEKGDIPEGYSVSREKKERFSLILESASTNQTSMYLCASNQQNTDTQYFGPGTRLTVL.

The J gene is TRBJ2-1, the V gene TRBV9, with 7 bases aligning to TRBD2. Germline V gene sequence: CDR1 SGDLS, CDR2 YYNGEE. Trimming cost V 0 bases and J 6 bases; bases outside gene matches: 3. The CDR3 totals 14 residues. The chain's CDR3 is CASSVAGGSNEQFF. The CDR3 nucleotides read TGTGCCAGCAGCGTAGCGGGAGGCTCCAATGAGCAGTTCTTC.

V is TRBV5-6 and J is TRBJ1-1; 7 nucleotides align to TRBD1. The germline V gene has CDR1 SGHDT and CDR2 YYEEEE. The CDR3 length is 16 residues. J was trimmed by 0 bases and V by 1 base; bases with no gene match: 6. The CDR3 region is CASSLRGQRMNTEAFF. In nucleotides, the CDR3 is TGTGCCAGCAGCTTGAGGGGACAGCGAATGAACACTGAAGCTTTCTTT.

Notes on this clone: Other DNA sequences in the sample encode the same CDR3. This chain links TRBV28 with TRBJ1-5, with 7 bases that match TRBD1. Germline trimming cut 6 bases from V and 1 base from J; bases unmatched to any gene: 6. This CDR3 is built from 15 residues. Germline V gene lookup returns CDR1 MDHEN and CDR2 SYDVKM. The CDR3 DNA sequence: TGTGCCAGCAGCCGACAGGGAACGAGCAATCAGCCCCAGCATTTT. This encodes CASSRQGTSNQPQHF.

This clone was recorded once. The genes are TRBV21-1 and TRBJ2-7; the table's TRBD2 call for D was not verified on the DNA. TRBV21-1 is deemed a pseudogene. CDR3 length: 17 residues. The CDR3 loop reads CASSEGPVGENSYEQYF. DNA for the CDR3: TGTGCCAGCAGCGAAGGCCCTGTGGGAGAGAACTCCTACGAGCAGTACTTC.

The J gene is TRBJ1-4, the V gene TRBV5-1; D ambiguous. Trimming removed 4 bases at V and 8 bases at J, with 9 bases between. The CDR3 spans 12 residues. The germline V gene encodes CDR1 SGHRS and CDR2 YFSETQ. The CDR3 spells CASSPSGEKLFF. The CDR3 nucleotides are TGCGCCAGCAGCCCATCGGGGGAAAAACTGTTTTTT.

This rearrangement joins TRBV30 to TRBJ1-1, with D uncertain. Germline CDR1 GTSNPN, CDR2 SVGIG (reference sequence). The CDR3 runs 13 residues. V dropped 5 bases and J dropped 3 bases, with 13 bases sitting between them. In DNA, the CDR3 is TGTGCCTGGGCAAAGGGTCGGGACACTGAAGCTTTCTTT. Encoded protein: CAWAKGRDTEAFF. The full variable domain, completed using reference TRBV30 and TRBJ1-1, is SQTIHQWPATLVQPVGSPLSLECTVEGTSNPNLYWYRQAAGRGLQLLFYSVGIGQISSEVPQNLSASRPQDRQFILSSKKLLLSDSGFYLCAWAKGRDTEAFFGQGTRLTVV.

The J gene is TRBJ2-7, the V gene TRBV14, with 8 bases aligning to TRBD2. Trimming removed 0 bases from V and 4 bases from J; junction bases left unmatched: 11. Germline lookup yields CDR1 SGHDN and CDR2 FVKESK. This CDR3 comprises 17 residues. The CDR3 here is CASSQDTPRREVYEQYF. CDR3 in DNA: TGTGCCAGCAGCCAAGATACTCCTAGGCGGGAGGTTTACGAGCAGTACTTC.

V and J are TRBV6-4 and TRBJ2-2; D uncertain. The CDR3 runs 14 residues. Germline V gives CDR1 MRHNA, CDR2 SNTAGT. Deletions cut 5 bases from V and 1 base from J, with 8 bases between. The CDR3 DNA is TGTGCCAGCAGTCTGGACGGGAACACCGGGGAGCTGTTTTTT. This encodes CASSLDGNTGELFF.

The V and J genes are TRBV30 and TRBJ1-2, with TRBD1 as a possible D gene (6 bases). The CDR3 loop spans 12 amino acids. CDR1 GTSNPN and CDR2 SVGIG come from the germline V gene (reference sequence). V shed 7 bases and J shed 9 bases, with 18 bases lying between them. This chain's CDR3 is CAYTGTQGRYTF. CDR3 DNA sequence: TGTGCCTACACAGGGACCCAAGGGCGCTACACCTTC.

The V call is TRBV3-1 (or the pseudogene TRBV3-2), the J call TRBJ2-7; weak D call: TRBD2 (5 bases). Germline V CDR1 and CDR2: LGHDT, YNNKEL (reference sequence). The CDR3 consists of 15 residues. Trimming left V 1 base short and J 3 bases short, with 13 bases between. The CDR3 loop is CASSQGPGYHYEQYF. The CDR3 DNA sequence: TGTGCCAGCAGCCAAGGACCGGGGTACCACTACGAGCAGTACTTC.

The rearrangement links TRBV9 to TRBJ2-2; either TRBD1 or TRBD2 may supply D (5 bases each). The CDR3 length is 14 residues. Germline V gene sequence: CDR1 SGDLS, CDR2 YYNGEE. V was shortened by 2 bases and J by 7 bases, with 12 bases between the two germline ends. The CDR3, as DNA: TGTGCCAGCAGCGTTGGGACGGAGTTCGGGGAGCTGTTTTTT. It encodes CASSVGTEFGELFF.

The chain links TRBV5-4 to TRBJ1-1; no definite D call. This CDR3 contains 13 residues. CDR1 is SGHNT, CDR2 YYREEE, per germline (reference sequence). Between the trimmed V and J ends, which lost 1 base and 1 base, there was a span of 5 bases. This CDR3 reads CASSLWENTEAFF. As DNA, the CDR3 is TGTGCCAGCAGCTTGTGGGAGAACACTGAAGCTTTCTTT.

In DNA form, the CDR3 reads TGTGCCAGCAGCTTAGGGCAGACCTATGGCTACACCTTC. Translation: CASSLGQTYGYTF. V and J are TRBV7-2 and TRBJ1-2; unclear D gene. Germline CDR1 is SGHTA and CDR2 is FQGNSA. The CDR3 is made up of 13 amino acids. Trimming stripped 1 base from V and 4 bases from J, with 7 bases between.

There are a few counts of this clone. The V call is TRBV18, the J call TRBJ1-3, with D possibly matching TRBD1 (6 bases). Germline loops: CDR1 KGHSH, CDR2 LQKENI. The CDR3 is 14 amino acids. V was clipped by 3 bases and J by 4 bases, with 10 bases between them. The CDR3 coding sequence is TGTGCCAGCTCACCCGGGACAACGGGAAACACCATATATTTT. This encodes CASSPGTTGNTIYF.

V usage is TRBV2 and J usage is TRBJ1-4; a possible D gene is TRBD1 (6 bases). CDR1 is SNHLY, CDR2 FYNNEI, per germline. V lost 2 bases and J lost 2, with 6 bases in between. This CDR3 contains 14 residues. CDR3 nucleotide sequence: TGTGCCAGCAGTGAACAGGGGACTAATGAAAAACTGTTTTTT. It translates to CASSEQGTNEKLFF.

This chain connects TRBV5-4 to TRBJ2-5; 9 bases fit TRBD2. V lost 0 bases, J lost 5 bases, and 2 bases stayed unmatched. The V gene's germline CDR1 is SGHNT and CDR2 YYREEE (reference sequence). The CDR3 loop spans 14 amino acids. In DNA, the CDR3 is TGTGCCAGCAGCTTGGGACTAGCGGTGGAGACCCAGTACTTC. Its translation: CASSLGLAVETQYF.

The chain employs TRBV7-9 and TRBJ1-1, with D possibly TRBD1 on 6 matching bases. Trimming shortened V by 6 bases and J by 11 bases, and 25 bases separated the two germline ends. CDR1 and CDR2 from the germline V gene are SEHNR and FQNEAQ (reference sequence). There are 15 residues in the CDR3. The CDR3 is CASSHTGRDLEGAFF. For the CDR3, the DNA is TGTGCCAGCAGTCATACAGGGAGAGACCTGGAGGGGGCTTTCTTT.

The CDR3 bases are TGTGCCAGCAGCTCGGTGGCGGGAGGTTACAATGAGCAGTTCTTC. It is translated as CASSSVAGGYNEQFF. V is TRBV11-2 and J is TRBJ2-1, with 8 bases lining up with TRBD2. The CDR3 sequence is 15 residues long. The ends lost 4 bases at V and 4 bases at J; junction bases unmatched: 6. Germline assignment: CDR1 SGHAT and CDR2 FQNNGV.

The rearrangement links TRBV6-6 to TRBJ1-2; no clear D gene. This CDR3 region has 11 residues. V lost 0 bases and J lost 8, with 4 bases in between. Per germline, CDR1 MNHNY and CDR2 SVGAGI (reference sequence). The CDR3 DNA sequence: TGTGCCAGCAGTTACTCTTGGGGCTACACCTTC. As protein: CASSYSWGYTF.

The chain joins TRBV28 to TRBJ2-3, with no clear D. The germline gives CDR1 MDHEN, CDR2 SYDVKM. There are 12 residues in the CDR3. Trimming stripped 6 bases from V and 4 bases from J, with 8 bases between. CDR3 loop: CASSKRSDTQYF. CDR3 in DNA: TGTGCCAGCAGCAAAAGGTCAGATACGCAGTATTTT.

This chain joins TRBV13 and TRBJ2-1, with 10 bases matching TRBD2. The CDR3 consists of 17 residues. Germline values: CDR1 PRHDT, CDR2 FYEKMQ (reference sequence). Germline trimming cut 1 base from V and 3 bases from J; bases unmatched to any gene: 6. Written as DNA, the CDR3 is TGTGCCAGCAGCTTAGCGGCTAGCGGGAGAGTCTACAATGAGCAGTTCTTC. It is translated as CASSLAASGRVYNEQFF.

The V gene is TRBV10-3, the J gene TRBJ1-4; D is possibly TRBD1 (5 bases). CDR1 ENHRY and CDR2 SYGVKD come from the germline V gene. This CDR3 is built from 14 residues. V was trimmed by 10 bases and J by 3 bases, leaving 15 bases between them. The CDR3 here is CASSQGRANEKLFF. The CDR3, as DNA: TGTGCCAGCTCCCAGGGAAGGGCTAATGAAAAACTGTTTTTT.

The V call is TRBV7-2, the J call TRBJ1-1, with 8 bases aligning to TRBD1. CDR1 and CDR2 from the germline V gene are SGHTA and FQGNSA. V was clipped by 5 bases and J by 6 bases; unmatched bases: 8. The CDR3 runs 14 residues. CDR3 loop: CASSTQGAISEAFF. The DNA of the CDR3 is TGTGCCAGCAGCACTCAGGGGGCAATATCTGAAGCTTTCTTT. Supplemented by reference TRBV7-2 and TRBJ1-1, the full variable domain reads GAGVSQSPSNKVTEKGKDVELRCDPISGHTALYWYRQSLGQGLEFLIYFQGNSAPDKSGLPSDRFSAERTGGSVSTLTIQRTQQEDSAVYLCASSTQGAISEAFFGQGTRLTVV.

This clone was recorded a few times. This chain joins TRBV11-3 and TRBJ2-1, with 10 bases matching TRBD1. CDR1 SGHNT and CDR2 YENEEA come from the germline V gene. The CDR3 is 17 residues long. Losses at the gene ends were 5 bases for V and 3 bases for J; bases not matched to a gene: 10. CDR3 DNA sequence: TGTGCCAGCAGCCCACGAGTGGGACAGGGGAGCTACAATGAGCAGTTCTTC. Its protein product is CASSPRVGQGSYNEQFF.

The rearrangement joins TRBV5-4 to TRBJ1-1, with TRBD1 as a possible D gene (5 bases). The CDR3 loop spans 16 amino acids. Germline values: CDR1 SGHNT, CDR2 YYREEE (reference sequence). V was shortened by 2 bases and J by 1 base, with 15 bases between the two germline ends. This chain's CDR3 is CASSFGGRTGNTEAFF. CDR3 nucleotides: TGTGCCAGCAGCTTCGGGGGTAGGACGGGGAACACTGAAGCTTTCTTT.